The rows below give T cell receptor beta chains drawn from one sample of a study of vaccination and CD4 T cells after COVID-19. These receptors are not linked to any known antigen. TCRdb re-called the PCR reads with MiXCR, one entry per CDR3 protein. This table holds roughly 7,200 distinct CDR3 sequences, roughly a third found once. The source material was CD4+ T cells from blood, cultured in vitro. All receptors derive from a human donor in good health. CDR3s include the opening cysteine and the closing phenylalanine or tryptophan. A D gene is named only where the DNA matches it firmly. Only part of the rows carry a size: once, few, many, or a class if the clone is expanded.

d_call clone_size j_call cdr3_length v_call cdr3_nt cdr3_aa
TRBD1 - TRBJ1-6 14 TRBV6-1 TGTGCCAGCCGGGACGGGACAGCGAATTCACCCCTCCACTTT CASRDGTANSPLHF
- - TRBJ2-2 16 TRBV6-1 TGTGCCAGCAGCCGAGCCCCCACAGGACGGGCCGGGGAGCTGTTTTTT CASSRAPTGRAGELFF
- - TRBJ2-1 14 TRBV20-1 TGCAGTGCTAGCGCCCCGGACAGATACAATGAGCAGTTCTTC CSASAPDRYNEQFF
- - TRBJ2-3 13 TRBV20-1 TGCAGTGCTAGAGATGCTAGTACAGATACGCAGTATTTT CSARDASTDTQYF
- few TRBJ2-7 14 TRBV6-5 TGTGCCAGCAGTTATAAAGGGGACCCCTACGAGCAGTACTTC CASSYKGDPYEQYF
- once TRBJ2-4 15 TRBV18 TGTGCCAGCTCGCCGGACAGCCCGACTCAAAACATTCAGTACTTC CASSPDSPTQNIQYF
- few TRBJ2-1 14 TRBV19 TGTGCCAGTAGGGCGACTGGCTCCTACAATGAGCAGTTCTTC CASRATGSYNEQFF
- - TRBJ1-1 17 TRBV5-1 TGCGCCAGCAGCTTGGGGGCGACGCGGGTTGTGCACACTGAAGCTTTCTTT CASSLGATRVVHTEAFF
- - TRBJ2-3 13 TRBV6-1 TGTGCCGCGAGACTAGACGGAACAGATACGCAGTATTTT CAARLDGTDTQYF
- - TRBJ1-1 12 TRBV29-1 TGCAGCGTCGTAGGGATTAACACTGAAGCTTTCTTT CSVVGINTEAFF
- - TRBJ2-1 11 TRBV20-1 TGCAGTTACACAGCGTTCAATGAGCAGTTCTTC CSYTAFNEQFF
- - TRBJ1-5 16 TRBV15 TGTGCCACCAGCAGATCGGGGCAGGGAAACAATCAGCCCCAGCATTTT CATSRSGQGNNQPQHF
- medium-sized TRBJ2-2 15 TRBV21-1 TGTGCCAGCAGCAAAACCGGGACTAGCAACGGGGAGCTGTTTTTT CASSKTGTSNGELFF
- few TRBJ1-1 13 TRBV7-8 TGTGCCAGCAGCTTAGCGGGGAGGGGTGAAGCTTTCTTT CASSLAGRGEAFF
TRBD1 few TRBJ2-6 17 TRBV6-4 TGTGCCAGCATTGACCGGGACAGAAGCTCTGGGGCCAACGTCCTGACTTTC CASIDRDRSSGANVLTF
- few TRBJ1-5 18 TRBV24-1 TGTGCCACCAGTGATGGGGGCAGGGGAGGCCTAGGCAATCAGCCCCAGCATTTT CATSDGGRGGLGNQPQHF
TRBD1 once TRBJ1-6 13 TRBV18 TGTGCCAGCCGGGGACAGGGGTTTTCACCCCTCCACTTT CASRGQGFSPLHF
TRBD1 few TRBJ2-5 15 TRBV6-5 TGTGCCAGCAGTTACCGCCCCGAAGGGGGCGAGACCCAGTACTTC CASSYRPEGGETQYF
- - TRBJ2-2 12 TRBV20-1 TGCAGTGCCCTCTCCCCGGCCGGGGAGCTGTTTTTT CSALSPAGELFF
TRBD1 few TRBJ1-2 12 TRBV11-2 TGTGCCAGCAGCAGACAGGGTGATGGCTACACCTTC CASSRQGDGYTF
TRBD2 - TRBJ2-1 18 TRBV20-1 TGCAGTGCTGACGCCTCACTAGCGGGGGCCCGAGGAGGAGGTGAGCAGTTCTTC CSADASLAGARGGGEQFF
- - TRBJ2-3 17 TRBV6-5 TGTGCCAGCAGTTACAAGGACTGGGGTTGGAGCACAGATACGCAGTATTTT CASSYKDWGWSTDTQYF
- - TRBJ1-2 13 TRBV7-9 TGTGCCAGCAGTTCAGACAGCCCCTATGGCTACACCTTC CASSSDSPYGYTF
TRBD1 - TRBJ2-7 14 TRBV12-3/TRBV12-4 TGTGCCAGCAGTCAAAGGACAGGGACCTACGAGCAGTACTTC CASSQRTGTYEQYF
TRBD2 - TRBJ2-1 16 TRBV20-1 TGCAGTGCTAGTGAGCCTCTAGCGGAATCCTACAATGAGCAGTTCTTC CSASEPLAESYNEQFF
- few TRBJ1-2 11 TRBV19 TGTGCCCTATCGGATGGCTATGGCTACACCTTC CALSDGYGYTF
TRBD1 - TRBJ1-2 15 TRBV6-5 TGTGCCAGCAGTTACTTTGAGGGGGCTCCGGGTGGCTACACCTTC CASSYFEGAPGGYTF
- - TRBJ2-7 13 TRBV10-3 TGTGCCATCAGTGTTGTACAGACCTACGAGCAGTACTTC CAISVVQTYEQYF
- few TRBJ1-6 17 TRBV5-1 TGCGCCAGCAGCTTGGGCGGGGGGTCTAAGGGATCTTCACCCCTCCACTTT CASSLGGGSKGSSPLHF
- - TRBJ1-2 12 TRBV5-3 TGTGCCAGCAGTCCAGCCAACTGGGGCTACACCTTC CASSPANWGYTF
TRBD1 few TRBJ1-5 17 TRBV19 TGTGCCAGTAGTATAGTCGGGGGGACAGTAAGCAATCAGCCCCAGCATTTT CASSIVGGTVSNQPQHF
- - TRBJ2-5 13 TRBV2 TGTGCCAGCACCGTAAACGAGGGGGAGACCCAGTACTTC CASTVNEGETQYF
- - TRBJ1-6 16 TRBV6-5 TGTGCCAGCAGTTACTCGAAGAGCCAACATAATTCACCCCTCCACTTT CASSYSKSQHNSPLHF
TRBD1 few TRBJ1-1 14 TRBV12-3/TRBV12-4 TGTGCCAGCAGTTTATCAGGGGGAATAACTGAAGCTTTCTTT CASSLSGGITEAFF
TRBD2 - TRBJ2-1 16 TRBV20-1 TGCAGTGCTAGCAGCGGGGAAGCCCTGAGTAGTAATGAGCAGTTCTTC CSASSGEALSSNEQFF
- - TRBJ1-1 14 TRBV6-1 TGTGCCAGCACCCTCGGACACCCGAACACTGAAGCTTTCTTT CASTLGHPNTEAFF
- few TRBJ1-5 14 TRBV6-5 TGTGCCAGCAGTTACTCGAAGGGGGTTCAGCCCCAGCATTTT CASSYSKGVQPQHF
TRBD2 - TRBJ2-1 15 TRBV20-1 TGCAGTGCTAGACCTCCGGGACTAGCGAGCCATGAGCAGTTCTTC CSARPPGLASHEQFF
TRBD1 - TRBJ2-5 14 TRBV5-1 TGCGCCAGCAGCTTGGGACAGGGTAGTGGGACCCAGTACTTC CASSLGQGSGTQYF
TRBD1 - TRBJ2-3 14 TRBV10-3 TGTGCCATCCGTCAGGGGGCAAAAACAGATACGCAGTATTTT CAIRQGAKTDTQYF
TRBD2 - TRBJ2-3 14 TRBV20-1 TGCAGTGCACCAGACCAGCGGGGGGCAGATACGCAGTATTTT CSAPDQRGADTQYF
TRBD1 once TRBJ2-5 20 TRBV19 TGTGCCAGTAGTCGAAGCCTGACAGGGTCGTACGTGGGTCTACAAGAGACCCAGTACTTC CASSRSLTGSYVGLQETQYF
- - TRBJ1-1 15 TRBV7-9 TGTGCCAGCAGCTTCGGGGGGGCATCGAACACTGAAGCTTTCTTT CASSFGGASNTEAFF
- - TRBJ1-3 15 TRBV10-3 TGTGCCCACCTGGACAGCAGGAACTCTGGAAACACCATATATTTT CAHLDSRNSGNTIYF
TRBD2 - TRBJ2-1 16 TRBV20-1 TGCAGCGCCGGGACTAGCGGAACCATCATTGCCAATGAGCAGTTCTTC CSAGTSGTIIANEQFF
- few TRBJ2-5 15 TRBV7-9 TGTGCCAGCAGCTTAGACAGGGTTCTAAAAGAGACCCAGTACTTC CASSLDRVLKETQYF
- - TRBJ2-5 12 TRBV29-1 TGCAGCGTTGAGGAGATGGGAGAGACCCAGTACTTC CSVEEMGETQYF
- - TRBJ1-6 15 TRBV14 TGTGCCAGCAGCCAAGCGGGGGCGCTTCATTCACCCCTCCACTTT CASSQAGALHSPLHF
- - TRBJ1-5 13 TRBV19 TGTGCCAGTGGCATGGGTAGGGATCAGCCCCAGCATTTT CASGMGRDQPQHF
- - TRBJ1-2 12 TRBV27 TGTGCCAGCAGGAAAGCTAACTATGGCTACACCTTC CASRKANYGYTF